These 15 T cell receptor beta chains share one sample of origin, sequenced in a study of blood T cells in healthy people across ages. A second PCR, run for about 7 to 11 cycles, used a sample-barcoded 5' primer plus a J-beta primer mix. Each CDR3 protein is one row after TCRdb ran MiXCR on the 5' RACE reads. This sample has roughly 800,000 distinct CDR3 sequences, with about 53% found just once. Input material: blood. These receptors all stem from an elderly man in good health.

The chain uses TRBV20-1 and TRBJ2-1, with a possible D match to TRBD1 (5 bases). The DNA end is more similar to TRBJ2-7, so the J call may be wrong. CDR3 length equals 15 residues. CDR1 is DFQATT, CDR2 SNEGSKA, per germline (reference sequence). The CDR3 loop reads CSARGQTLSYNEQYF. CDR3 in DNA: TGCAGTGCTAGAGGACAGACCTTGTCCTACAATGAGCAGTACTTC.

This chain connects TRBV20-1 to TRBJ2-7; TRBD2 matches 8 bases. Losses at the gene ends were 3 bases for V and 3 bases for J; bases not matched to a gene: 4. CDR1 is DFQATT, CDR2 SNEGSKA, per germline (reference sequence). The CDR3 is 13 amino acids. The CDR3 is CSASLGTSYEQYF. The CDR3 DNA sequence: TGCAGTGCTAGCCTTGGGACTAGCTACGAGCAGTACTTC.

This clonotype is labeled as medium-sized (0.01 to 0.1%). V usage is TRBV20-1 and J usage is TRBJ1-5; TRBD1 aligns across 11 bases. The CDR3 is 15 amino acids. The V and J ends lost 0 bases and 7 bases, in that order; junction bases with no gene match: 5. The germline V gene has CDR1 DFQATT and CDR2 SNEGSKA (reference sequence). The CDR3, as DNA: TGCAGTGCTAGAGATCTGGGACAGGGGGTACAGCCCCAGCATTTT. This translates into CSARDLGQGVQPQHF.

The chain uses TRBV28 and TRBJ2-7; the match to TRBD2 covers 12 bases. From germline, CDR1 is MDHEN and CDR2 SYDVKM. J lost 10 bases, V lost 6 bases, and 10 bases had no gene match. CDR3 length: 14 residues. CDR3 amino acids: CASRLAGGPRSQYF. The DNA for the CDR3 is TGTGCCAGCAGACTAGCGGGAGGCCCTAGGAGCCAGTACTTC.

CDR3 bases: TGTGCCAGCAGTTCTCCGGGACGGCATCGAAAACTGTTTTTT. Encoded protein: CASSSPGRHRKLFF. V usage is TRBV27 and J usage is TRBJ1-4; D is perhaps TRBD1 (5 bases). Trimming removed 4 bases from V and 10 bases from J, with 16 bases in between. The CDR3 covers 14 residues. Germline lookup yields CDR1 MNHEY and CDR2 SMNVEV (reference sequence).

This chain links TRBV6-2 or TRBV6-3 with TRBJ2-7; TRBD1 matches 8 bases. Looked up from germline, CDR1 is MNHEY and CDR2 is SVGEGT. The CDR3 has 15 residues. V lost 6 bases and J lost 3; bases outside the gene matches: 10. The CDR3 region has the DNA TGTGCCAGCAGCCCCGACAGGGGATCTGGCTACGAGCAGTACTTC. It is translated as CASSPDRGSGYEQYF.

The table lists this clonotype with a few counts. The chain couples TRBV12-3 or TRBV12-4 to TRBJ2-5; 11 nucleotides align to TRBD2. The CDR3 is 16 residues long. V lost 1 base and J lost 5; bases outside the gene matches: 6. CDR3 protein: CASSLGSGRDEETQYF. Here the CDR3 DNA reads TGTGCCAGCAGTTTAGGTAGCGGGAGGGACGAGGAGACCCAGTACTTC.

This chain links TRBV20-1 with TRBJ1-2; D is ambiguous. This CDR3 is 11 amino acids long. Trimming shortened V by 0 bases and J by 6 bases, and 5 bases separated the two germline ends. CDR1 DFQATT and CDR2 SNEGSKA come from the germline V gene (reference sequence). The CDR3 loop is CSARDSDGYTF. In nucleotides, the CDR3 is TGCAGTGCTAGAGACAGTGATGGCTACACCTTC.

This clonotype has a handful of counts. V gene TRBV29-1 combines with J gene TRBJ2-7, with D possibly being TRBD2 (6 bases). The CDR3 loop spans 12 amino acids. The germline gives CDR1 SQVTM, CDR2 ANQGSEA. Trimming shortened V by 3 bases and J by 6 bases, and 12 bases separated the two germline ends. In DNA, the CDR3 is TGCAGCGTTGAGGGAGGCCAGACCGAGCAGTACTTC. This sequence encodes CSVEGGQTEQYF.

V gene TRBV28 combines with J gene TRBJ2-7; D not certain. V was trimmed by 3 bases and J by 4 bases, leaving 7 bases between them. CDR3 length: 12 amino acids. Germline V CDR1 and CDR2: MDHEN, SYDVKM. The CDR3 DNA follows: TGTGCCAGCAGTTTTGGTAGGTACGAGCAGTACTTC. This encodes CASSFGRYEQYF. Supplemented by reference TRBV28 and TRBJ2-7, the full variable domain reads DVKVTQSSRYLVKRTGEKVFLECVQDMDHENMFWYRQDPGLGLRLIYFSYDVKMKEKGDIPEGYSVSREKKERFSLILESASTNQTSMYLCASSFGRYEQYFGPGTRLTVT.

The V and J genes are TRBV6-1 and TRBJ2-6; D is unclear. CDR1 and CDR2 (germline): MNHNS, SASEGT. V lost 6 bases, J lost 0 bases, and 9 bases lay in between. This CDR3 is 15 amino acids long. CDR3 residues: CASSRRTSGANVLTF. CDR3 coding DNA: TGTGCCAGCAGCCGACGGACCTCTGGGGCCAACGTCCTGACTTTC.

This clonotype was counted a few times. The V gene is TRBV20-1, the J gene TRBJ2-3; the match to TRBD2 covers 12 bases. With 3 bases clipped from V and 0 bases from J, the junction kept 10 bases outside the gene matches. The CDR3 has 18 residues. Per germline, CDR1 DFQATT and CDR2 SNEGSKA (reference sequence). CDR3 in amino acids: CSARAGLAGLSSTDTQYF. In nucleotides, the CDR3 is TGCAGTGCTAGGGCCGGACTAGCGGGATTATCTAGCACAGATACGCAGTATTTT.

This clonotype was counted between two and nine times. The rearrangement uses TRBV11-3 and TRBJ2-7; possible D gene TRBD1, 5 bases. Trimming left V 5 bases short and J 10 bases short, with 18 bases between. Germline V gene lookup returns CDR1 SGHNT and CDR2 YENEEA. The CDR3 consists of 13 residues. This CDR3 is CASSRQPQETQYF. The CDR3 coding sequence is TGTGCCAGCAGCCGACAGCCCCAAGAGACTCAGTACTTC.

The table lists this clonotype with a few counts. This chain connects TRBV5-1 to TRBJ2-7, with unresolved D. The CDR3 contains 14 residues. The germline gives CDR1 SGHRS, CDR2 YFSETQ. Trimming stripped 5 bases from V and 0 bases from J, with 12 bases between. CDR3 sequence (DNA): TGCGCCAGCAGGACCACGGCAGCCTCCTACGAGCAGTACTTC. Encoded protein: CASRTTAASYEQYF.

This clonotype has just one count. This rearrangement joins TRBV6-5 to TRBJ2-2; D may match TRBD1 or TRBD2 (5 bases each). V dropped 10 bases and J dropped 1 base, with 13 bases sitting between them. This CDR3 is built from 14 residues. Germline V lookup: CDR1 MNHEY, CDR2 SVGAGI. This CDR3 is CATQKGRNTGELFF. In DNA form, the CDR3 reads TGTGCCACCCAGAAGGGGAGGAACACCGGGGAGCTGTTTTTT.